Each of the 21 T cell receptor beta chains below was sequenced from the same sample in a study of T cell responses to AZD1222 COVID-19 vaccine. Libraries were prepared by immunoSEQ multiplex PCR; TCRdb keeps only in-frame clonotypes and omits some of them. The sample lists 160,000 or so clones, approximately 90% occurring once. The source was peripheral blood, collected on day 0 of AZD1222 vaccination. The receptor set was obtained from an adult in good health.

The chain couples TRBV6-2 or TRBV6-3 to TRBJ2-1; TRBD1 is a possible D gene (6 bases). Between the trimmed V and J ends, which lost 3 bases and 3 bases, there was a span of 24 bases. The CDR3 runs 19 residues. Germline lookup yields CDR1 MNHEY and CDR2 SVGEGT. This CDR3 is CASSYIRQSQGRFYNEQFF. The DNA for the CDR3 is TGTGCCAGCAGTTATATTCGGCAATCACAGGGTAGGTTCTACAATGAGCAGTTCTTC.

The V and J genes are TRBV19 and TRBJ2-1; 7 bases are shared with TRBD2. Germline-derived CDR1 and CDR2 are LNHDA and SQIVND (reference sequence). This CDR3 is 16 amino acids long. V gave up 3 bases and J gave up 6 bases; unmatched junction bases: 11. The CDR3 here is CASSMELGRAGNEQFF. In DNA, the CDR3 is TGTGCCAGTAGTATGGAGCTGGGGAGGGCCGGCAATGAGCAGTTCTTC.

This clone appeared a single time. The chain has TRBV6-5 and TRBJ2-7; 14 bases map to TRBD2. The CDR3 is made up of 14 amino acids. Germline values: CDR1 MNHEY, CDR2 SVGAGI. Trimming took 8 bases from V and 7 from J; bases not matched to a gene: 7. Here the CDR3 reads CASGGLAGVWEQYF. The CDR3 DNA is TGTGCCAGCGGGGGACTAGCGGGAGTGTGGGAGCAGTACTTC.

This chain links TRBV7-2 with TRBJ1-1; 9 nucleotides agree with TRBD1. The CDR3 extends over 14 amino acids. With V trimmed by 2 bases and J by 8 bases, 6 bases remained unmatched. CDR1 is SGHTA, CDR2 FQGNSA, per germline. In DNA, the CDR3 is TGTGCCAGCAGCTTATGGGACAGGGTTGTCGAAGCTTTCTTT. It encodes CASSLWDRVVEAFF.

The chain employs TRBV2 and TRBJ2-1; 10 bases map to TRBD2. V lost 6 bases, J lost 3 bases, and 5 bases stayed unmatched. The germline V gene has CDR1 SNHLY and CDR2 FYNNEI. This CDR3 is built from 15 residues. The CDR3 loop reads CASRASSGSYNEQFF. The DNA of the CDR3 is TGTGCCAGCAGGGCCTCTAGCGGGAGCTACAATGAGCAGTTCTTC.

This clone was observed once. This chain connects TRBV27 to TRBJ2-7; TRBD1 matches 9 bases. This CDR3 has 15 amino acids. Trimming cost V 5 bases and J 6 bases; bases outside gene matches: 11. Per the germline V gene, CDR1 is MNHEY and CDR2 is SMNVEV (reference sequence). DNA for the CDR3: TGTGCCAGCAGTAGCCTCGGGACAGGGATCCGCGAGCAGTACTTC. Translated, it gives CASSSLGTGIREQYF.

The chain recombines TRBV28 with TRBJ1-5; 12 nucleotides match TRBD1. The CDR3 contains 18 residues. Germline V gene lookup returns CDR1 MDHEN and CDR2 SYDVKM. The V gene end was trimmed by 7 bases and the J gene end by 0 bases; junction bases not matched to a gene: 10. The DNA for the CDR3 is TGTGCCAGCAATCCCTCGGGACAGGGGGCTTATAGCAATCAGCCCCAGCATTTT. It yields the protein CASNPSGQGAYSNQPQHF.

This rearrangement joins TRBV19 to TRBJ2-1; 7 bases are a match to TRBD2. The J segment lost 7 bases and the V segment lost 5 bases, leaving 8 bases of the junction unmatched. Per the germline V gene, CDR1 is LNHDA and CDR2 is SQIVND (reference sequence). The CDR3 spans 14 residues. Here the CDR3 reads CASSPRGGPNEQFF. CDR3 DNA sequence: TGTGCCAGTAGTCCCCGCGGGGGTCCTAATGAGCAGTTCTTC.

This chain links TRBV4-3 with TRBJ1-2; maybe TRBD1 (5 bases). This CDR3 spans 17 amino acids. Trimming took off 0 bases at V and 5 bases at J, with 19 bases between the two ends. In germline, CDR1 is LGHNA, CDR2 YSLEER. In nucleotides, the CDR3 is TGCGCCAGCAGCCAAGATCGAGTCGGCAGGGTAAGATATGGCTACACCTTC. Translating gives CASSQDRVGRVRYGYTF.

This clone was seen a handful of times. One junction end does not reproduce the germline sequence, and a read error may be involved. This chain connects TRBV7-7 to TRBJ2-5; TRBD1 agrees at 10 bases. CDR1 and CDR2 from the germline V gene are SSHAT and FNYEAQ (reference sequence). The CDR3 loop spans 13 amino acids. CDR3 sequence (DNA): TGTGCTAGCAGCCCGGACAGGGGGGGGACCCAGTACTTC. Encoded protein: CASSPDRGGTQYF.

This chain connects TRBV29-1 to TRBJ2-2, with D perhaps being TRBD1 or TRBD2 (5 bases each). The CDR3 consists of 14 residues. CDR1 and CDR2 from the germline V gene are SQVTM and ANQGSEA. The germline V and J ends were trimmed by 4 bases and 4 bases, with 13 bases remaining between them. CDR3 sequence (DNA): TGCAGCGTTGTCGTGGGGGTGAGCACCGGGGAGCTGTTTTTT. Its translation is CSVVVGVSTGELFF.

This chain joins TRBV5-1 and TRBJ2-7; the match to TRBD2 covers 10 bases. CDR1 and CDR2 from the germline V gene are SGHRS and YFSETQ. Trimming cost V 4 bases and J 3 bases; bases outside gene matches: 4. The CDR3 is 14 residues long. For the CDR3, the DNA is TGCGCCAGCAGCGACCTAGCGGGGGACTACGAGCAGTACTTC. Translated: CASSDLAGDYEQYF.

The CDR3 spells CAIKTATGELFF. CDR3 DNA sequence: TGTGCCATAAAGACAGCAACCGGGGAGCTGTTTTTT. V is TRBV2 and J is TRBJ2-2, with D tentatively TRBD1 (5 bases). Germline assignment: CDR1 SNHLY and CDR2 FYNNEI. The CDR3 consists of 12 residues. The V and J ends lost 10 bases and 5 bases respectively, with 11 bases between them.

The V and J genes are TRBV24-1 and TRBJ2-2; 7 bases map to TRBD2. Trimming took 0 bases from V and 6 from J; bases not matched to a gene: 6. This CDR3 spans 16 amino acids. Germline CDR1 and CDR2: KGHDR and SFDVKD. The CDR3 DNA reads as TGTGCCACCAGTGATTTGTGGGGGGGGATCGCCGGGGAGCTGTTTTTT. It translates to CATSDLWGGIAGELFF.

The genes are TRBV28 and TRBJ1-1, with 9 bases fitting TRBD1. The length of the CDR3 is 15 residues. V trimming: 5 bases; J trimming: 1 base; junction bases outside the gene matches: 5. Per the germline V gene, CDR1 is MDHEN and CDR2 is SYDVKM. The CDR3 DNA follows: TGTGCCAGCAGTCCGATACAGGGGGCGAACACTGAAGCTTTCTTT. The encoded protein is CASSPIQGANTEAFF.

This clone was recorded only once. The chain is built from TRBV4-1 and TRBJ1-1; 7 bases are a match to TRBD1. This CDR3 region has 17 residues. V shed 2 bases, J shed 3 bases, and the junction held 12 bases outside the gene matches. The germline V gene encodes CDR1 MGHRA and CDR2 YSYEKL. CDR3 amino acids: CASSQKRTGLKDTEAFF. The CDR3 region has the DNA TGCGCCAGCAGCCAAAAGCGGACAGGATTAAAGGACACTGAAGCTTTCTTT.

The gene calls are TRBV11-2 and TRBJ2-5, with TRBD1 matching over 7 bases. Losses at the gene ends were 1 base for V and 12 bases for J; bases not matched to a gene: 5. This CDR3 contains 12 residues. Germline V lookup: CDR1 SGHAT, CDR2 FQNNGV. CDR3 residues: CASSLVPGTEYF. In nucleotides, the CDR3 is TGTGCCAGCAGCTTAGTGCCCGGGACAGAGTACTTC.

V usage is TRBV2 and J usage is TRBJ2-5; 11 bases are shared with TRBD2. CDR1 is SNHLY, CDR2 FYNNEI, per germline. With 8 bases clipped from V and 5 bases from J, the junction kept 10 bases outside the gene matches. The CDR3 has 15 amino acids. The CDR3 DNA follows: TGTGCCAGCTCCTTGGGGACTAGCGGTTACGAGACCCAGTACTTC. Encoded protein: CASSLGTSGYETQYF.

The V call is TRBV19, the J call TRBJ2-1; TRBD2 matches at 13 bases. V lost 3 bases and J lost 7; bases outside the gene matches: 3. The CDR3 runs to 15 residues. CDR1 is LNHDA, CDR2 SQIVND, per germline (reference sequence). The CDR3 bases are TGTGCCAGTAGTATCGGACTAGCGGGAGTGAATGAGCAGTTCTTC. As protein: CASSIGLAGVNEQFF.

The chain joins TRBV4-3 to TRBJ2-1; 9 bases align to TRBD1. The junction had 2 bases not matched to a gene; V was cut back by 1 base and J by 4 bases. This CDR3 region has 15 residues. The germline gives CDR1 LGHNA, CDR2 YSLEER. The CDR3 spells CASSQVGQGYNEQFF. The CDR3 DNA is TGCGCCAGCAGCCAAGTGGGACAGGGATACAATGAGCAGTTCTTC.

CDR3 DNA sequence: TGTGCCAGCAGGACCCAGTCGACAGGGGTCTACGAGCAGTACTTC. Residues: CASRTQSTGVYEQYF. This chain uses TRBV28 with TRBJ2-7; the match to TRBD1 covers 8 bases. This CDR3 region has 15 residues. Germline values: CDR1 MDHEN, CDR2 SYDVKM. The trim removed 6 bases at V and 3 bases at J, leaving 10 bases unmatched.